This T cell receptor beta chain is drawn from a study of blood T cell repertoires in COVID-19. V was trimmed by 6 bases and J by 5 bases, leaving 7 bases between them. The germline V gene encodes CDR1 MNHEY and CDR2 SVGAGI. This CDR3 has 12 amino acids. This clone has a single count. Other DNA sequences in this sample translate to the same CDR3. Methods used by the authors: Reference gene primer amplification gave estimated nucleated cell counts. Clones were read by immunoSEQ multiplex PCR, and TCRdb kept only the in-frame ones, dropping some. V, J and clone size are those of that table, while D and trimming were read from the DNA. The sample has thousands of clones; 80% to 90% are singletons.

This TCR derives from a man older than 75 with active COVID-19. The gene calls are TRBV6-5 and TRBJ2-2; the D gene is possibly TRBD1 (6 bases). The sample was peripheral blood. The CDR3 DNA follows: TGTGCCAGCAGAACAGGGACCGGGGAGCTGTTTTTT. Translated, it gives CASRTGTGELFF.